This T cell receptor (beta chain) was observed in a study of control samples from healthy donors and cancer patients. TCRdb keeps only in-frame clones here, not all; method: immunoSEQ multiplex PCR. Of tens of thousands of clones detected, around 85% appear once; the ten largest clones hold about 38%. This receptor was identified in a man aged 65 to 85 with lung cancer. Source material: PBMCs.

The CDR3 bases are TGCGCCAGCAGCCCCCGGATTGCTAGCAATCAGCCCCAGCATTTT. Translating gives CASSPRIASNQPQHF. The chain is built from TRBV4-1 and TRBJ1-5, with unresolved D. V gave up 4 bases and J gave up 0 bases, with 10 bases separating them. This CDR3 has 15 residues. Germline loops: CDR1 MGHRA, CDR2 YSYEKL.